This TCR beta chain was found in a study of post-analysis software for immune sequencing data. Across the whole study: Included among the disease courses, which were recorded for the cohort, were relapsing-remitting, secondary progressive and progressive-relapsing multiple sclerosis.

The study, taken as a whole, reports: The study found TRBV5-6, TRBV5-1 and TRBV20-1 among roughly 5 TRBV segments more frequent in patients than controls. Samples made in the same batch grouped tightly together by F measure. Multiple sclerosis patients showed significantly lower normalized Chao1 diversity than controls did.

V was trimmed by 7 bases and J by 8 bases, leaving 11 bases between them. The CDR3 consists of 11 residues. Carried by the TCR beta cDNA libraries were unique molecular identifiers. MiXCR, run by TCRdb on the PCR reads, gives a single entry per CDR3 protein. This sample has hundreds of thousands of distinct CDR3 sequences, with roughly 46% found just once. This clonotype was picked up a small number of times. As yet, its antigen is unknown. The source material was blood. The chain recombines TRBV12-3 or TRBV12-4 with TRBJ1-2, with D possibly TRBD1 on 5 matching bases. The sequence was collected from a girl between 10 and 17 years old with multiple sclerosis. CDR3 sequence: CASTRGEGYTF. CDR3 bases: TGTGCCAGCACCCGGGGGGAAGGCTACACCTTC.